The clone carrying this TCR beta chain was detected a few times. What it binds is not known. Trimming left V 4 bases short and J 5 bases short, with 17 bases between. The length of the CDR3 is 14 residues. The germline gives CDR1 DFQATT, CDR2 SNEGSKA (reference sequence). The data are from a study of identical twins. Overall study results and limits: Twin sharing of out-of-frame TCR alpha was underestimated by models in monozygotic pairs.

The cDNA had a unique molecular identifier and a template-switch universal primer site. MiXCR, applied by TCRdb to the 5' RACE reads, yields one record per CDR3 protein. The sample shows over 500,000 distinct CDR3 sequences, roughly 21% of them seen only once. The same sample was also studied in work on T cells expressing NK-cell markers. From that second work: Just one sequenced donor of eight was HCMV-seronegative, while seven were seropositive.

This chain uses TRBV20-1 with TRBJ1-1; tentatively, D is TRBD1 (5 bases). Material: CD4+ T cells sorted from blood. The sequence derives from a woman in her late teens or twenties in good health. The CDR3 loop reads CSAKDGGGWTEAFF. The CDR3 region has the DNA TGCAGTGCTAAGGATGGGGGGGGTTGGACTGAAGCTTTCTTT.